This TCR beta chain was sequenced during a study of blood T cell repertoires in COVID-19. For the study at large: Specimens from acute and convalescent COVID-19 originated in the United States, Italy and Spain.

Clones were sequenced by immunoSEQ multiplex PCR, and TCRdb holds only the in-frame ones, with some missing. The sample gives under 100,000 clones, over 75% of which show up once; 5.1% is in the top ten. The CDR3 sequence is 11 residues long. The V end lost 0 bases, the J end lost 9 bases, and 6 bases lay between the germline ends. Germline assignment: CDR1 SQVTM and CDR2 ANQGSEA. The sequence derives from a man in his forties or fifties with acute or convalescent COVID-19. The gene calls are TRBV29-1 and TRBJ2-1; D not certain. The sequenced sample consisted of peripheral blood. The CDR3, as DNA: TGCAGCGTTGAAGACAGGTTTGAGCAGTTCTTC. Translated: CSVEDRFEQFF.